These 9 T cell receptor beta chains share one sample of origin, sequenced in a study of cytomegalovirus exposure and HLA in healthy donors. PCR employed 60 Vbeta and 13 Jbeta primers. TCRdb's copy holds only in-frame clones and misses some; the assay was immunoSEQ multiplex PCR. The table shows 150,000 to 200,000 clones, with over 60% occurring only once. The specimen sequenced was PBMCs. The receptors derive from a woman aged 40 to 50 in good health and CMV-seronegative.

The chain carries TRBV5-5 and TRBJ2-7; tentatively, D is TRBD1 (7 bases). Trimming cost V 1 base and J 0 bases, with 14 bases left between them. The germline gives CDR1 SGHKS, CDR2 YYEKEE (reference sequence). This CDR3 contains 16 residues. CDR3 sequence: CASSLKGQGGSYEQYV. The DNA of the CDR3 is TGTGCCAGCAGCTTGAAGGGTCAGGGGGGCTCCTACGAGCAGTACGTC.

DNA of the CDR3: TGTGCCAGCAGCTCCGCTGGGACAGCCTACGAGCAGTACGTC. Protein: CASSSAGTAYEQYV. The chain employs TRBV5-4 and TRBJ2-7; 7 nucleotides line up with TRBD1. The CDR3 spans 14 residues. With 3 bases clipped from V and 2 bases from J, the junction kept 5 bases outside the gene matches. Germline CDR1 SGHNT, CDR2 YYREEE (reference sequence).

This clone was seen once. The J gene is TRBJ1-2, the V gene TRBV7-2, with D tentatively TRBD1 (5 bases). Trimming stripped 1 base from V and 3 bases from J, with 6 bases between. Per germline, CDR1 SGHTA and CDR2 FQGNSA. CDR3 length equals 13 residues. CDR3 sequence: CASSLVRDYGYTF. CDR3 sequence (DNA): TGTGCCAGCAGCTTAGTCAGGGACTATGGCTACACCTTC.

This rearrangement joins TRBV7-9 to TRBJ1-1, with a weak D call TRBD1 (5 bases). Trimming pared 0 bases from V and 3 bases from J, leaving 11 bases between. This CDR3 is built from 15 residues. Germline loops: CDR1 SEHNR, CDR2 FQNEAQ (reference sequence). As DNA, the CDR3 is TGTGCCAGCAGCTTAGCGCTAGGAGGGGACACTGAAGCTTTCTTT. It translates to CASSLALGGDTEAFF. The entire variable domain, with the rest obtained from reference TRBV7-9 and TRBJ1-1, is as follows: DTGVSQNPRHKITKRGQNVTFRCDPISEHNRLYWYRQTLGQGPEFLTYFQNEAQLEKSRLLSDRFSAERPKGSFSTLEIQRTEQGDSAMYLCASSLALGGDTEAFFGQGTRLTVV.

This chain joins TRBV29-1 and TRBJ2-2, with 8 bases that match TRBD2. After removal of 6 bases from V and 8 bases from J, the junction contained 8 bases not matched to a gene. Germline CDR1 and CDR2: SQVTM and ANQGSEA. This CDR3 contains 13 residues. CDR3 sequence (DNA): TGCAGCGTCCGGGGGGGAACTCTAGGGGAGCTGTTTTTT. Its protein product is CSVRGGTLGELFF.

The J gene is TRBJ2-7, the V gene TRBV5-6; no reliable D call. From germline, CDR1 is SGHDT and CDR2 YYEEEE. The CDR3 contains 13 residues. V lost 0 bases and J 6 bases, leaving 10 bases between the germline ends. The CDR3 spells CASSLDYSGEQYF. CDR3 DNA sequence: TGTGCCAGCAGCTTGGACTACTCTGGCGAGCAGTACTTC.

This clone showed up just once. One end of the junction varies from germline; a read error may be responsible. The J gene is TRBJ2-3, the V gene TRBV9; 10 bases match TRBD2. CDR3 length: 13 amino acids. In germline, CDR1 is SGDLS, CDR2 YYNGEE. Written as DNA, the CDR3 is TGTGCCAGCGGACTAGCGGAAGGAGATACGCAATATTTT. Protein sequence: CASGLAEGDTQYF.

This chain links TRBV4-1 with TRBJ1-4; D is unresolved. CDR1 and CDR2 (germline): MGHRA, YSYEKL. The CDR3 totals 16 residues. V dropped 4 bases and J dropped 3 bases, with 15 bases sitting between them. The CDR3 region is CASSPIRGPANEKLFF. CDR3 DNA sequence: TGCGCCAGCAGCCCCATAAGAGGGCCGGCTAATGAAAAACTGTTTTTT.

In its sample, this clone was seen once. The chain recombines TRBV29-1 with TRBJ2-3, with 7 nucleotides matching TRBD1. In germline, CDR1 is SQVTM, CDR2 ANQGSEA. J lost 1 base, V lost 4 bases, and 2 bases had no gene match. The length of the CDR3 is 13 residues. CDR3 DNA: TGCAGCGTTGGACAGGGAGGCACAGATACGCAGTATTTT. The encoded protein is CSVGQGGTDTQYF.